The rows below give T cell receptor beta chains drawn from one sample of a study of shared clonotypes between healthy human individuals. The assay was immunoSEQ multiplex PCR, and TCRdb's table has in-frame clones only and misses some. The table shows about 1.1 million clones, with 70% to 85% occurring only once. The sample consisted of memory CD4+ T cells from PBMCs. All receptors come from a man aged 18 to 30 in good health. Some clones in this sample may be carry-over from other donors' samples. The CDR3 runs from the conserved cysteine through the conserved F or W. Fields, in order: J gene, V gene, D gene, clone size, CDR3 protein, CDR3 DNA. A D gene is named only where the DNA matches it firmly. A clone size is listed for some rows: how often the clone was seen (once, few, many), or a class if it is expanded.

J: TRBJ2-3
V: TRBV28
D: NA
size: NA
CDR3: CASSLETATDTQYF
DNA: TGTGCCAGCAGTCTAGAGACAGCGACAGATACGCAGTATTTT

J: TRBJ2-7
V: TRBV27
D: NA
size: NA
CDR3: CASSLTGTESSYEQYF
DNA: TGTGCCAGCAGTCTCACAGGGACGGAGAGCTCCTACGAGCAGTACTTC

J: TRBJ2-1
V: TRBV7-2
D: TRBD2
size: NA
CDR3: CASTSRSSGNQWNEQFF
DNA: TGTGCCAGCACCTCCCGGTCTAGCGGGAACCAGTGGAATGAGCAGTTCTTC

J: TRBJ1-4
V: TRBV5-5
D: TRBD1
size: NA
CDR3: CASSSRDRGLATNEKLFF
DNA: TGTGCCAGCAGCTCCCGGGACAGGGGCCTGGCAACTAATGAAAAACTGTTTTTT

J: TRBJ2-4
V: TRBV7-2
D: NA
size: few
CDR3: CASSPTASEENIQYF
DNA: TGTGCCAGCAGCCCTACGGCTAGCGAGGAAAACATTCAGTACTTC

J: TRBJ1-2
V: TRBV10-3
D: NA
size: NA
CDR3: CAINSPRVKYGYTF
DNA: TGTGCCATCAACTCCCCCAGGGTGAAGTATGGCTACACCTTC

J: TRBJ2-3
V: TRBV15
D: NA
size: once
CDR3: CATSRAEVSTDTQYF
DNA: TGTGCCACCAGCAGAGCAGAGGTGAGCACAGATACGCAGTATTTT

J: TRBJ1-5
V: TRBV27
D: NA
size: NA
CDR3: CASSTYQGGNGQPQHF
DNA: TGTGCCAGCAGTACGTACCAGGGAGGGAATGGTCAGCCCCAGCATTTT

J: TRBJ1-3
V: TRBV9
D: NA
size: NA
CDR3: CASSVAPGSGNTIYF
DNA: TGTGCCAGCAGCGTAGCACCAGGGTCCGGAAACACCATATATTTT

J: TRBJ1-5
V: TRBV6-1
D: NA
size: NA
CDR3: CASSWGHFQPQHF
DNA: TGTGCCAGCAGTTGGGGACATTTCCAGCCCCAGCATTTT

J: TRBJ2-2
V: TRBV5-1
D: TRBD2
size: NA
CDR3: CASSFLAGATGELFF
DNA: TGCGCCAGCAGCTTCCTAGCGGGAGCCACCGGGGAGCTGTTTTTT

J: TRBJ2-6
V: TRBV18
D: NA
size: NA
CDR3: CASSPRWDTGANVLTF
DNA: TGTGCCAGCTCACCACGATGGGATACTGGGGCCAACGTCCTGACTTTC

J: TRBJ2-7
V: TRBV6-6
D: NA
size: many
CDR3: CASSDSGAGGPHEQYF
DNA: TGTGCCAGCAGCGACAGCGGGGCAGGGGGCCCCCACGAGCAGTACTTC

J: TRBJ1-1
V: TRBV11-2
D: TRBD1
size: NA
CDR3: CASSLVGTGYVEAFF
DNA: TGTGCCAGCAGCTTAGTAGGGACAGGGTATGTTGAAGCTTTCTTT

J: TRBJ2-6
V: TRBV5-1
D: TRBD1
size: NA
CDR3: CASSYKPGQLSGANVLTF
DNA: TGCGCCAGCAGCTACAAGCCGGGACAGCTCTCTGGGGCCAACGTCCTGACTTTC

J: TRBJ2-5
V: TRBV7-3
D: NA
size: NA
CDR3: CASSMAGLETQYF
DNA: TGTGCCAGCAGCATGGCAGGGTTGGAGACCCAGTACTTC

J: TRBJ2-7
V: TRBV5-4
D: NA
size: NA
CDR3: CASSRKDAPYEQYF
DNA: TGTGCCAGCAGCAGAAAGGACGCCCCCTACGAGCAGTACTTC

J: TRBJ1-4
V: TRBV10-3
D: NA
size: NA
CDR3: CAISDPKGEKLFF
DNA: TGTGCCATCAGTGACCCTAAGGGTGAAAAACTGTTTTTT

J: TRBJ1-1
V: TRBV5-1
D: NA
size: NA
CDR3: CASSFSVDTEAFF
DNA: TGCGCCAGCAGCTTCTCTGTGGACACTGAAGCTTTCTTT

J: TRBJ2-7
V: TRBV25-1
D: NA
size: NA
CDR3: CASSDLTSSHYEQYF
DNA: TGTGCCAGCAGTGATTTAACTAGCTCACACTACGAGCAGTACTTC

J: TRBJ2-1
V: TRBV5-1
D: TRBD1
size: NA
CDR3: CASSLTGGNYNEQFF
DNA: TGCGCCAGCAGCTTGACAGGGGGAAATTACAATGAGCAGTTCTTC

J: TRBJ2-6
V: TRBV4-3
D: NA
size: NA
CDR3: CASSQFGPHRSGANVLTF
DNA: TGCGCCAGCAGCCAATTCGGCCCCCATCGGTCTGGGGCCAACGTCCTGACTTTC

J: TRBJ2-5
V: TRBV5-8
D: NA
size: NA
CDR3: CASSYLLQETQYF
DNA: TGTGCCAGCAGCTACTTACTCCAAGAGACCCAGTACTTC

J: TRBJ1-3
V: TRBV5-5
D: NA
size: NA
CDR3: CASSPQISGNTIYF
DNA: TGTGCCAGCAGCCCGCAGATCTCTGGAAACACCATATATTTT

J: TRBJ1-5
V: TRBV15
D: NA
size: NA
CDR3: CATSREGSGRAQPQHF
DNA: TGTGCCACCAGCAGAGAGGGTTCGGGCAGGGCTCAGCCCCAGCATTTT

J: TRBJ1-2
V: TRBV27
D: NA
size: many
CDR3: CASRPSYNYGYTF
DNA: TGTGCCAGCCGCCCGAGTTATAACTATGGCTACACCTTC

J: TRBJ1-1
V: TRBV28
D: NA
size: NA
CDR3: CASRRTRGGTEAFF
DNA: TGTGCCAGCAGGCGTACAAGGGGGGGCACTGAAGCTTTCTTT

J: TRBJ2-3
V: TRBV27
D: NA
size: NA
CDR3: CASSLGNRGGTDTQYF
DNA: TGTGCCAGCAGTTTAGGGAACCGTGGGGGCACAGATACGCAGTATTTT

J: TRBJ2-3
V: TRBV5-1
D: NA
size: NA
CDR3: CASSRGRSTDTQYF
DNA: TGCGCCAGCAGTCGGGGGCGTAGCACAGATACGCAGTATTTT

J: TRBJ1-5
V: TRBV7-8
D: NA
size: NA
CDR3: CASSLERWQPNQPQHF
DNA: TGTGCCAGCAGCTTAGAAAGATGGCAGCCCAATCAGCCCCAGCATTTT

J: TRBJ2-7
V: TRBV30
D: NA
size: NA
CDR3: CAWSRREPYEQYF
DNA: TGTGCCTGGAGTCGCAGGGAACCATACGAGCAGTACTTC

J: TRBJ2-7
V: TRBV4-1
D: NA
size: NA
CDR3: CASSQPNTQFYEQYF
DNA: TGCGCCAGCAGCCAACCCAATACACAATTCTACGAGCAGTACTTC

J: TRBJ2-2
V: TRBV4-2
D: NA
size: NA
CDR3: CASSQLGGGPNTGELFF
DNA: TGTGCCAGCAGCCAATTGGGAGGCGGGCCAAACACCGGGGAGCTGTTTTTT

J: TRBJ2-7
V: TRBV5-4
D: NA
size: NA
CDR3: CASRGQSSYEQYF
DNA: TGTGCCAGCAGGGGACAAAGCTCCTACGAGCAGTACTTC

J: TRBJ2-7
V: TRBV7-8
D: NA
size: NA
CDR3: CASRTSTVPSGEQYF
DNA: TGTGCCAGCAGGACGTCGACAGTTCCCTCGGGGGAGCAGTACTTC

J: TRBJ2-1
V: TRBV19
D: TRBD2
size: NA
CDR3: CASSMTSATYNEQFF
DNA: TGTGCCAGTAGTATGACTAGCGCAACCTACAATGAGCAGTTCTTC

J: TRBJ1-1
V: TRBV9
D: NA
size: once
CDR3: CASSVDPSSVRGSTEAFF
DNA: TGTGCCAGCAGCGTAGACCCTAGCTCAGTGCGAGGGAGCACTGAAGCTTTCTTT

J: TRBJ2-7
V: TRBV28
D: NA
size: NA
CDR3: CASSYLSGVYEQYF
DNA: TGTGCCAGCAGTTACCTCTCCGGAGTCTACGAGCAGTACTTC

J: TRBJ2-7
V: TRBV6-1
D: TRBD1
size: NA
CDR3: CATSDRGLKEQYF
DNA: TGTGCCACCTCGGACAGGGGGTTGAAAGAGCAGTACTTC

J: TRBJ2-5
V: TRBV25-1
D: NA
size: NA
CDR3: CASSEWGGAVETQYF
DNA: TGTGCCAGCAGTGAATGGGGGGGCGCGGTCGAGACCCAGTACTTC

J: TRBJ1-3
V: TRBV28
D: NA
size: NA
CDR3: CASRVGLGNTIYF
DNA: TGTGCCAGCAGGGTCGGTTTAGGAAACACCATATATTTT

J: TRBJ1-2
V: TRBV7-9
D: NA
size: NA
CDR3: CASSFGQPLYGYTF
DNA: TGTGCCAGCAGCTTCGGCCAGCCGCTCTATGGCTACACCTTC

J: TRBJ1-1
V: TRBV10-3
D: NA
size: NA
CDR3: CAISDRSAEAFF
DNA: TGTGCCATCAGTGATAGAAGCGCTGAAGCTTTCTTT

J: TRBJ2-5
V: TRBV5-1
D: NA
size: once
CDR3: CASSSGQGEELEYF
DNA: TGCGCCAGCAGCTCGGGTCAGGGCGAGGAGTTGGAGTACTTC

J: TRBJ1-5
V: TRBV4-2
D: NA
size: few
CDR3: CASSQEGAGSNQPQHF
DNA: TGTGCCAGCAGCCAAGAGGGCGCGGGGAGCAATCAGCCCCAGCATTTT

J: TRBJ2-3
V: TRBV7-3
D: TRBD2
size: NA
CDR3: CASSLMVGRDPDTQYF
DNA: TGTGCCAGCAGCTTAATGGTTGGGAGGGACCCTGATACGCAGTATTTT

J: TRBJ2-7
V: TRBV6-1
D: NA
size: NA
CDR3: CAVNRVGEGYEQYF
DNA: TGTGCCGTTAACAGGGTTGGGGAGGGTTACGAGCAGTACTTC

J: TRBJ2-2
V: TRBV28
D: NA
size: NA
CDR3: CASSSGQNTGELFF
DNA: TGTGCCAGCAGCTCGGGACAGAACACCGGGGAGCTGTTTTTT

J: TRBJ2-7
V: TRBV11-2
D: TRBD1
size: NA
CDR3: CASSFRGSVGTGFYEQYF
DNA: TGTGCCAGCAGCTTTAGGGGGAGTGTTGGGACAGGGTTTTACGAGCAGTACTTC

J: TRBJ2-7
V: TRBV2
D: TRBD2
size: NA
CDR3: CASRGGTATDEQYF
DNA: TGTGCCAGCAGGGGGGGGACGGCCACGGACGAGCAGTACTTC